This T cell receptor beta chain was observed in a study of T cell responses to AZD1222 COVID-19 vaccine (TCRdb year 2021). Study-wide context: AZD1222 recipients whose second dose came at about 4 weeks and those whose second dose came at about 12 weeks were combined into one group, since spike-specific TCR depth and breadth did not differ between the two schedules. A total of over 230 trial participants underwent TCR sequencing, of whom approximately 210 received two doses of AZD1222 and about 25 received two doses of the MenACWY control vaccine. Trial participants were enrolled by age into 18-55, 56-69 and 70-plus year subgroups, with roughly 160, 29 and 62 TCR-sequenced participants respectively.

A note on this clone: The antigen it recognizes is unknown. Base qualities were left out, and no much larger clone turns up one base away.

Overall study results and their limits: Because no day 14 peak-response samples were available, the repertoires could be characterized only after the peak T cell response. After two AZD1222 doses, both the breadth and the depth of spike-specific TCRs were significantly higher than at day 0 and than in MenACWY recipients. Epitopes outside the regions mutated in the B.1.351 and B.1.1.7 variants were reportedly recognized by nearly half of the unique spike-specific TCRs. CD4 TCRs associated with the vaccine covered the entire spike protein, and the dominant responses were in regions 160-218 and 743-854. Participants were mostly white British, with more females than males. The authors suggested clonal diversity may have been underestimated. Conclusions about previously exposed vaccinees were limited because only six AZD1222 recipients were SARS-CoV-2 seropositive at baseline. In the small 56-69-year group, the increase in depth fell short of significance, most likely because of low power.

According to the study, the label for this sample's time point signals: baseline before first vaccination. Samples from vaccinated people were obtained from the UK trials COV001 and COV002, which included a single-blind randomized controlled phase 2/3 trial of AZD1222 (ChAdOx1 nCoV-19) in healthy adults. For TCRbeta chain sequencing, PBMC samples were collected from trial participants at day 0 and at day 28 after the second dose. The CDR3 regions of human TCRbeta chains were analyzed by immunosequencing. The authors' pipeline ran thus. TCRs in the repertoires were matched against a reference library of SARS-CoV-2-specific TCRs that had been generated with the MIRA antigen-specificity platform. Breadth meant the fraction of unique TCRs that were SARS-CoV-2-associated, whereas depth meant the fraction of total T cells that were SARS-CoV-2-associated. Using the MIRA data, every spike-specific TCR was mapped to the spike region that the TCR reacted to and assigned to either a CD4 or a CD8 class. Log10-transformed breadth and depth values were compared by one-way ANOVA with Sidak's multiple comparisons tests. TCRdb carries this immuneACCESS record with in-frame sequences only. Its versions omit some clonotypes, under half of them owing to an unresolved V gene in the studies checked, with the rest unexplained. The DNA was the basis for D and trimming; V, J and clone size are from that table. This sample is represented by 150,000 or so clones; roughly 94% of them were singletons. In total, the top ten clones hold around 0.66% of the sample.

The sample consisted of peripheral blood, taken on day 0 of AZD1222 vaccination. The TCR originated in an adult in good health.

The CDR3 region: CASSLSGRSSNQPQHF. DNA sequence: TGTGCCAGCAGTTTATCAGGGAGAAGCAGCAATCAGCCCCAGCATTTT. The V and J genes are TRBV27 and TRBJ1-5; the D gene lacks a confident call. V loses 0 bases, J loses 1 base, and the germline ends lie 10 bases apart. The CDR3 measures 16 amino acids from cysteine to phenylalanine. Only the CDR3 region is kept as DNA, spanning 48 bases read in frame from base 1. Via the germline V gene (reference sequence), CDR1 is MNHEY and CDR2 SMNVEV.